This paragraph covers one T cell receptor beta chain sequence. The target antigen is unknown. This record comes from a study of long-term antiretroviral therapy in people with HIV. On the study more broadly: Collection of the earliest samples took place about a decade ahead of the 2015 immediate-ART recommendation.

Between the trimmed V and J ends, which lost 3 bases and 3 bases, there was a span of 12 bases. Germline V CDR1 and CDR2: SGHNT, YYREEE (reference sequence). The CDR3 contains 15 residues. Study-wide points: Post-treatment diversity went higher with ART but stayed below transplant donor controls. Nothing was known about ART adherence, viral resistance or changes in therapy.

Assay version v3.0 of immunoSEQ was used, and it was run at survey level. Assay: immunoSEQ multiplex PCR; the TCRdb copy retains only in-frame clones and omits some. Of around 8,000 clones in the sample, 84% were seen once. The source material was unsorted PBMCs, sampled 0.3 years before starting antiretroviral therapy. The clonotype was recovered from a man younger than 40 with HIV. The chain carries TRBV5-4 and TRBJ2-2; maybe TRBD1 (8 bases). Here the CDR3 reads CASSSTGGDTGELFF. CDR3 DNA: TGTGCCAGCAGCTCCACAGGGGGGGACACCGGGGAGCTGTTTTTT.